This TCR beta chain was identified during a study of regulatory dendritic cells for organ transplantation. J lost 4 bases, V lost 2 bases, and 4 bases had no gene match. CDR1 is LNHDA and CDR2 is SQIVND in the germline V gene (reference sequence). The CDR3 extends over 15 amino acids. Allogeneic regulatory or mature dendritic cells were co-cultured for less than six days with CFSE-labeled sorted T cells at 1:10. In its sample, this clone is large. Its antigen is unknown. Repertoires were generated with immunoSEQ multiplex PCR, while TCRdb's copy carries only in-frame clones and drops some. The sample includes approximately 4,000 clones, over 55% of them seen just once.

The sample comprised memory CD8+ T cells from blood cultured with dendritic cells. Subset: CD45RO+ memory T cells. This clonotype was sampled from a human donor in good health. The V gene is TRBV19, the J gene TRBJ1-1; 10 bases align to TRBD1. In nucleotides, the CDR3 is TGTGCCAGTAGTATAATTGGGACAGGGGTCACTGAAGCTTTCTTT. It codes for CASSIIGTGVTEAFF.